The present TCR beta chain was sequenced within a study of T-cell memory formation after mild COVID-19. Study-wide results and caveats: Specificity for SARS-CoV-2 was not confirmed among the second-wave clones peaking on day 37. Several responding clones turned up in pre-infection memory, indicating that cross-reactive memory may have taken part.

This clonotype was observed a few times. The antigen is undetermined. Via MiXCR, TCRdb re-called the 5' RACE reads, giving one row per CDR3 protein. The table includes 150,000 or so distinct CDR3 sequences, about 14% detected once. The receptor comes from an adult woman who had mild COVID-19 (a few samples of this study predate the infection). Cell type and time point are not known. Material for sequencing was PBMCs or a T cell subset sorted from them (not recorded which).

The CDR3 DNA reads TGTGCCACCAGCGGAAAAATGACAGATACGCAGTATTTT. Translation: CATSGKMTDTQYF. This sequence joins TRBV15 and TRBJ2-3; D is unresolved. The CDR3 extends over 13 amino acids. V lost 5 bases and J 3 bases, leaving 9 bases between the germline ends. Germline-derived CDR1 and CDR2 are LNHNV and YYDKDF (reference sequence).